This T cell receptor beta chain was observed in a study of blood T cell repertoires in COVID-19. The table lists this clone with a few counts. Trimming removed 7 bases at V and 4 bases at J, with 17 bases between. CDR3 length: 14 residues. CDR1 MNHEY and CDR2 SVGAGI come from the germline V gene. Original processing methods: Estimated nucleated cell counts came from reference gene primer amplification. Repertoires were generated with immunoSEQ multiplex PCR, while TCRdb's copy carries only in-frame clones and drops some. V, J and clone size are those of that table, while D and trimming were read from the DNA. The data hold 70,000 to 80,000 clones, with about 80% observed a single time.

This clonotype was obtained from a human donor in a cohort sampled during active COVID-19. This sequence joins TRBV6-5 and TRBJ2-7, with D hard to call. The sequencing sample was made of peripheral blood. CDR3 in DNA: TGTGCCAGCACCTCTAAGTTACCCCCGTACGAGCAGTACGTC. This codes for CASTSKLPPYEQYV.